This T cell receptor beta chain was profiled in a study of response to subunit inactivated influenza vaccine. The ends were cut back, 10 bases at V and 3 bases at J, with 9 bases in the middle. The V gene's germline CDR1 is MNHEY and CDR2 SVGEGT. The CDR3 has 11 amino acids. This clonotype came up a few times. Its antigen is not known. TCRdb reprocessed the RT-PCR reads via MiXCR and lists one record per CDR3 protein. This sample has roughly 710,000 distinct CDR3 sequences, with approximately 15% found just once. Study-wide points: Authors suggested each seasonal flu vaccination may recruit only limited numbers of new T cells.

Sequences were derived from PBMCs from blood, sampled 14 days before vaccination. The clonotype was recovered from a man in his fifties or sixties who received an inactivated influenza vaccine. V is TRBV6-2 or TRBV6-3 and J is TRBJ1-1; possibly TRBD1 for D (6 bases). The CDR3 coding sequence is TGTGCCACCCGACAGGACACTGAAGCTTTCTTT. Protein sequence: CATRQDTEAFF.